This is a list of T cell receptor beta chains from one sample in a study of CD8+ T cells in alopecia areata. Measured with immunoSEQ multiplex PCR; TCRdb has only the in-frame clones, and not every one. The sample records about 90,000 clones, around 40% being singletons. Material: CD8+ T cells sorted from blood, obtained at week 24, from a patient treated with tofacitinib. These receptors all stem from a human donor with alopecia areata. Each CDR3 is given with its conserved first and last residue. A D gene is named only where the DNA matches it firmly. A clone size is listed for some rows: how often the clone was seen (once, few, many), or a class if it is expanded.

. | TRBJ2-7 | 13 | TRBV30 | TRBD1 | TGTGCCTGGTTAAGGACAGGGGGTTACGAGCAGTACTTC | CAWLRTGGYEQYF
. | TRBJ2-7 | 14 | TRBV27 | TRBD1 | TGTGCCAGCAGCCTGGGACAGGGGTCCTACGAGCAGTACTTC | CASSLGQGSYEQYF
many | TRBJ2-7 | 13 | TRBV4-3 | TRBD2 | TGCGCCAGCAGCCCAGGGACTAACTACGAGCAGTACTTC | CASSPGTNYEQYF
few | TRBJ2-3 | 15 | TRBV6-4 | . | TGTGCCAGCAGTGAGGGGACTTCTAGCACAGATACGCAGTATTTT | CASSEGTSSTDTQYF
few | TRBJ2-1 | 15 | TRBV29-1 | TRBD2 | TGCAGCGTTGAAAAGACTAGCGGGAGGAGGAATGAGCAGTTCTTC | CSVEKTSGRRNEQFF
. | TRBJ2-1 | 15 | TRBV5-1 | . | TGCGCCAGCAGCTTAATTAGCGGTACCTACAATGAGCAGTTCTTC | CASSLISGTYNEQFF
few | TRBJ2-7 | 15 | TRBV28 | TRBD2 | TGTGCCAGCAGTTTCTTCCGGGAGGCAAACTACGAGCAGTACTTC | CASSFFREANYEQYF
. | TRBJ2-7 | 15 | TRBV9 | . | TGTGCCAGCAGCGTGGGAGGCGGAGAGGTTTACGAGCAGTACTTC | CASSVGGGEVYEQYF
. | TRBJ2-7 | 12 | TRBV30 | . | TGTGCCTGGACACAGGGCGATTTGGTGCAGTACTTC | CAWTQGDLVQYF
. | TRBJ2-1 | 15 | TRBV14 | . | TGTGCCAGCAGCCAAACAGGTTCTACCCCGGGTGAGCAGTTCTTC | CASSQTGSTPGEQFF
few | TRBJ1-1 | 13 | TRBV7-2 | . | TGTGCCAGCACCCCGCCCGGGGTCACTGAAGCTTTCTTT | CASTPPGVTEAFF